This TCR beta chain was identified during a study of blood T cell repertoires in COVID-19. The V gene end was trimmed by 5 bases and the J gene end by 8 bases; junction bases not matched to a gene: 9. Germline CDR1 reads LNHDA; CDR2 reads SQIVND (reference sequence). The length of the CDR3 is 14 residues. Sequencing used immunoSEQ multiplex PCR; TCRdb keeps in-frame clones, though not all of them. Of 40,000 to 50,000 clones listed, over 80% are singletons. Sequences were obtained from peripheral blood. The sequence derives from a woman at least 80 years old with COVID-19, enrolled during active disease. The V call is TRBV19, the J call TRBJ2-3; 8 nucleotides agree with TRBD1. CDR3 coding DNA: TGTGCCAGTAGTCCGGGGACAGGTATCGGTACGCAGTATTTT. As protein: CASSPGTGIGTQYF.